This entry is about one TCR beta chain. Its antigen is undetermined. This table comes from immunoSEQ multiplex PCR, and its TCRdb copy is limited to in-frame clones, with some not included. Of under 45,000 clones listed, 75% to 90% are singletons. Autoimmune disease history or systemic immunosuppression barred patients. The data stem from a study of OX40 agonist ivuxolimab in advanced cancers. Study at large: Patients were given ivuxolimab, an antibody that agonizes OX40 (CD134). Subjects had a mean age of about 60 years, with a range of about 23 to 79; more than 75% were male. Study-level results: More expanded clones were found, on average, in CD8+ than in CD4+ T cells.

Germline V CDR1 and CDR2: MNHEY, SMNVEV (reference sequence). The CDR3 is 11 residues long. This TCR was sampled from an adult with an advanced solid tumor such as melanoma, head and neck, liver or kidney cancer. V is TRBV27 and J is TRBJ2-5; TRBD2 matches 7 bases. Gene TRBJ2-7 matches the end of the DNA better, so the J call may be wrong. Sequencing was performed on CD4+ or CD8+ T cells sorted from blood, taken in a trial of the OX40 agonist ivuxolimab. Here the CDR3 DNA reads TGTGCCAGCAGATGGGGGGGCGAGCAGTACTTC. It codes for CASRWGGEQYF.